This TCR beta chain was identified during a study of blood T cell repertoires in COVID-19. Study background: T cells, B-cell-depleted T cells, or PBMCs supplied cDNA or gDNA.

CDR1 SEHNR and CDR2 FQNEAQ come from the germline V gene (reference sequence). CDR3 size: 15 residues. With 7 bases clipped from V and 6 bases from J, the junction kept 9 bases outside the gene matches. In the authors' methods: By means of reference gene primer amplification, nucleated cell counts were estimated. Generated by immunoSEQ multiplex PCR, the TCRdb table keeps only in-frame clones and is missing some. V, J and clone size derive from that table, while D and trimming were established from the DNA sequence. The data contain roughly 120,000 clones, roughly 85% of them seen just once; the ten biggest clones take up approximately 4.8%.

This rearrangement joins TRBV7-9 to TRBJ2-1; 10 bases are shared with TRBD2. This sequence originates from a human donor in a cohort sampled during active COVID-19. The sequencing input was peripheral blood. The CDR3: CASMGLATPFNEQFF. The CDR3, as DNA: TGTGCCAGCATGGGACTAGCGACTCCGTTCAATGAGCAGTTCTTC.